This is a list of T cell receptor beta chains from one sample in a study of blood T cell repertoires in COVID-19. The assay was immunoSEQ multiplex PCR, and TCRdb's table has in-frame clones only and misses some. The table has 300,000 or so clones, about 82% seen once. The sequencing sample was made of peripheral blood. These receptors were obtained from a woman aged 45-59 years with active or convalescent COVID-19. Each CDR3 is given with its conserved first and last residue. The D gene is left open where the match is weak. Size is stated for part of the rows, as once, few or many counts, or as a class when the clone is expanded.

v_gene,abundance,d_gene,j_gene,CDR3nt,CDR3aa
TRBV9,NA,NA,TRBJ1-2,TGTGCCAGCAGCGTAGTATCAGGGCTTGTCGGCTATGGCTACACCTTC,CASSVVSGLVGYGYTF
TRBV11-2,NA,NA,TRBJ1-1,TGTGCCAGCACCGCAGGGTTGAACACTGAAGCTTTCTTT,CASTAGLNTEAFF
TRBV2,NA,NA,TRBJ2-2,TGTGCCAGCAGTGAAGGCGTCCTGGCGGTCCGGAACACCGGGGAGCTGTTTTTT,CASSEGVLAVRNTGELFF
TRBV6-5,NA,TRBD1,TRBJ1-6,TGTGCCAGCAGCTTTTTGGACAGGGAATATTCACCCCTCCACTTT,CASSFLDREYSPLHF
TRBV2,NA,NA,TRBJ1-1,TGTGCCAGCACCGCCGACAGATTGATTGGGAACACTGAAGCTTTCTTT,CASTADRLIGNTEAFF
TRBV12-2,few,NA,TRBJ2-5,TGTGCAAGTCGCTTAGCCGACAGGGTGGAGACCCAGTACTTC,CASRLADRVETQYF
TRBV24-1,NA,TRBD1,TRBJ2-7,TGTGCCACCAGTGCAGGGGGCTCCTACGAGCAGTACTTC,CATSAGGSYEQYF
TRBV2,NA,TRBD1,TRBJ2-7,TGTGCCAGCAGTGAGCTTGAACGAGGGGGCCCGAGCTCCTACGAGCAGTACTTC,CASSELERGGPSSYEQYF
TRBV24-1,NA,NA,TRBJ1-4,TGTGCCACCAGTGATTCCCGTAACAGAAATCCTAGGAGGTCTAATGAAAAACTGTTTTTT,CATSDSRNRNPRRSNEKLFF
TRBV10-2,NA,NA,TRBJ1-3,TGCGCCAGCAGTGAGTCCTCCGGACAACTCTCTGGAAACACCATATATTTT,CASSESSGQLSGNTIYF
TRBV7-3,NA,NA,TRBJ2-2,TGTGCCAGCAGCGTTCCGGGGGGCAGAGGCGGGGAGCTGTTTTTT,CASSVPGGRGGELFF
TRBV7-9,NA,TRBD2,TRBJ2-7,TGTGCCAGCAGCTCCTCGGGACTAGCGTTTAGTTCTGGCGAGCAGTACTTC,CASSSSGLAFSSGEQYF
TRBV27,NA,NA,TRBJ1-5,TGTGCCAGCAGTTTAGGGACACCTAGCAATCAGCCCCAGCATTTT,CASSLGTPSNQPQHF
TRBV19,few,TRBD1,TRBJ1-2,TGTGCCAGTAGTATTTGGGACAGGGCACGGGGTGGCTACACCTTC,CASSIWDRARGGYTF
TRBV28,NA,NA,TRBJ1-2,TGTGCCAGCAGTTTACCGGAGTACTATGGCTACACCTTC,CASSLPEYYGYTF
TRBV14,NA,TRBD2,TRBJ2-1,TGTGCCAGCAGCCAAGGGGTTTTCGGGGGGAGCCCACGAAATGAGCAGTTCTTC,CASSQGVFGGSPRNEQFF
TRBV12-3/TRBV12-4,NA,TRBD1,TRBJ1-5,TGTGCCAGCAGCACAGGGGGCAATCAGCCCCAGCATTTT,CASSTGGNQPQHF
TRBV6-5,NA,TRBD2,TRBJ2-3,TGTGCCAGCAGCTGGAGCGGGAACCGAGATACGCAGTATTTT,CASSWSGNRDTQYF
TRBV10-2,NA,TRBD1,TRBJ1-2,TGCGCCAGCATTGGACAGGGGGGACTTAGCACCTATGGCTACACCTTC,CASIGQGGLSTYGYTF
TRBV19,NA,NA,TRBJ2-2,TGTGCCAGTAGTATAGATCACCCAGGGGCCGGGGAGCTGTTTTTT,CASSIDHPGAGELFF
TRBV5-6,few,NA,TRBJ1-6,TGTGCCAGCAGTTCCGACACGGGGGTCTATAATTCACCCCTCCACTTT,CASSSDTGVYNSPLHF
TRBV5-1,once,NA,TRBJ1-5,TGCGCCAGCAGCTTGGAGGGGCGGGGCCAGCCCCAGCATTTT,CASSLEGRGQPQHF
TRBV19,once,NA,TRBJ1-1,TGTGCCAGTCACAGAAGTCGGAGGGTGAACACTGAAGCTTTCTTT,CASHRSRRVNTEAFF
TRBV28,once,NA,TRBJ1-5,TGTGCCAGCAGTTTACCCGGCGGGGGGGGCAATCAGCCCCAGCATTTT,CASSLPGGGGNQPQHF
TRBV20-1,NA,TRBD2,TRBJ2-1,TGCAGTGCCAGTCCCTTAGCGGGAGGACTGGAGCAGTTCTTC,CSASPLAGGLEQFF
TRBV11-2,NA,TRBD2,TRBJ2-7,TGTGCCAGCAGCCCAGCCCGAGCCCGCCACGGGGGGGAGCAGTACTTC,CASSPARARHGGEQYF
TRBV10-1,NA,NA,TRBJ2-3,TGCGCCAGCAGTGTACTAGCAACTTTCCTCACAGATACGCAGTATTTT,CASSVLATFLTDTQYF
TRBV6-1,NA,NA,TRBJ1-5,TGTGCCAGCAGTGAAGGGAGGGGCAGGGGCAATCAGCCCCAGCATTTT,CASSEGRGRGNQPQHF
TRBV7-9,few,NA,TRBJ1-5,TGTGCCAGCAGCCCGCAGGGGTATAGCAATCAGCCCCAGCATTTT,CASSPQGYSNQPQHF
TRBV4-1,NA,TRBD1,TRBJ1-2,TGCGCCAGCAGTTCCGGGACAGGGGGTTTGGGGAACTATGGCTACACCTTC,CASSSGTGGLGNYGYTF
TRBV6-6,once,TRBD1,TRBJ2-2,TGTGCCAGCAGAAGGGACAGGGGAGGCGGGGAGCTGTTTTTT,CASRRDRGGGELFF
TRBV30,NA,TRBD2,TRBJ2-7,TGTGCCTGGAGTGTACGACTAGCGGGAGGTACCTACGAGCAGTACTTC,CAWSVRLAGGTYEQYF
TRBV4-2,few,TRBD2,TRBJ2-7,TGTGCCAGCAGCCAAGATCCCGCGGGAGGGCAGGAGTACGAGCAGTACTTC,CASSQDPAGGQEYEQYF
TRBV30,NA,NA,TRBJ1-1,TGTGCCTGGGGGGCCCTGAACACTGAAGCTTTCTTT,CAWGALNTEAFF
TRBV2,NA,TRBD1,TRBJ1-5,TGTGCCAGCAGTCTACAGGGGGTAACCGGACAGCCCCAGCATTTT,CASSLQGVTGQPQHF
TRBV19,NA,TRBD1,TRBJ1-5,TGTGCCAGTAGTAGTACAGCCGGGACAGACCTTAGCAATCAGCCCCAGCATTTT,CASSSTAGTDLSNQPQHF
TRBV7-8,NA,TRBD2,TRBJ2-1,TGTGCCAGCAGCCCGAGAGGGGGACTAGCGTCGAGGAACAATGAGCAGTTCTTC,CASSPRGGLASRNNEQFF
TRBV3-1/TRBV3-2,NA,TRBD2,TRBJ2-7,TGTGCCAGCAGCCCGGGACTAGCGGGAGGGTCCGAGCAGTACTTC,CASSPGLAGGSEQYF
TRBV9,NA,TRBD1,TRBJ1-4,TGTGCCAGCAGCGGAAGTTTCCAAAACCGGGACAGGGGGCGAGAAATAGAGGATGAGCAAAAACTGTTTTTT,CASSGSFQNRDRGREIEDEQKLFF
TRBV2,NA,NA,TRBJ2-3,TGTGCCAGCAGTGAACCTAGCAAAGATACGCAGTATTTT,CASSEPSKDTQYF
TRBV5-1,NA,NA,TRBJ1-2,TGCGCCAGCAGCTCAAATCCCTCAACGCGCTATGGCTACACCTTC,CASSSNPSTRYGYTF
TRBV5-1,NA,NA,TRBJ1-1,TGCGCCAGCAGACCCACAGTTAACACTGAAGCTTTCTTT,CASRPTVNTEAFF
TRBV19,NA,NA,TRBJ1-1,TGTGCCAGTAGTCCCTTGTGGGGCTCCGGACCTGAAGCTTTCTTT,CASSPLWGSGPEAFF
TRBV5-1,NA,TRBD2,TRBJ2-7,TGCGCCAGCAGCTCGGGACTAGCGGGACCTCTTAGGGAGCAGTACTTC,CASSSGLAGPLREQYF
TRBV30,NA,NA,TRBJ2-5,TGTGCCTGGAGTGCCCCAGGAGGGGTCGGTAGCGAAGAGACCCAGTACTTC,CAWSAPGGVGSEETQYF
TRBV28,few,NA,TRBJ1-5,TGTGCCAGCAGTTATCCCGTTCGGGGTCAGCCCCAGCATTTT,CASSYPVRGQPQHF
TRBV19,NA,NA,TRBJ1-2,TGTGCCAGTAGTATCCTGACAGGTGCGGACTATGGCTACACCTTC,CASSILTGADYGYTF
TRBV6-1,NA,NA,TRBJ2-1,TGTGCCAGCAGTGAACCGGCGGAGCCGCTCTGGGATGAGCAGTTCTTC,CASSEPAEPLWDEQFF
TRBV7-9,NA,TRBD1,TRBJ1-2,TGTGCCAGCAGCTCCGGACAGGGGATGAACTATGGCTACACCTTC,CASSSGQGMNYGYTF
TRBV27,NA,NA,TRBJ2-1,TGTGCCAGCAGTTCCGGGTCCACCCCCTACAATGAGCAGTTCTTC,CASSSGSTPYNEQFF
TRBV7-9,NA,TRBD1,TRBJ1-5,TGTGCCAGCAGCTTAGTCCGTAGGGGGCGCAACCAGCCCCAGCATTTT,CASSLVRRGRNQPQHF
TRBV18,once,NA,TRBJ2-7,TGTGCCAGCTCGCCAGCAACAGGTTATCAGTACTTC,CASSPATGYQYF
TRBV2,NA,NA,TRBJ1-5,TGTGCCAGCAGTGAAATGAGGGATTCCGCCCAGCATTTT,CASSEMRDSAQHF
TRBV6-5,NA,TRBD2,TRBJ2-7,TGTGCCAGCAGTCCCTTGGGCGGGAGCGACGAGCAGTACTTC,CASSPLGGSDEQYF
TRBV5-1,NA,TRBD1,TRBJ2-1,TGCGCCAGCAGCCCGGGGACAGGAAGCTCCTACAATGAGCAGTTCTTC,CASSPGTGSSYNEQFF
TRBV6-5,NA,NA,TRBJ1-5,TGTGCCAGCAGACGGACAGATAGTAATCAGCCCCAGCATTTT,CASRRTDSNQPQHF
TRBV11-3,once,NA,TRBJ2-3,TGTGCCAGCAGCCATGGGACACTCAGCACAGATACGCAGTATTTT,CASSHGTLSTDTQYF
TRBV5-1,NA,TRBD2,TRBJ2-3,TGCGCCAGCAGCAGACTAGCGGGAGGCACAGATACGCAGTATTTT,CASSRLAGGTDTQYF